The 18 T cell receptor beta chains below were found in one sample sequenced in a study of radiation and T cells in renal cell carcinoma (dated by TCRdb to 2020 to 2022). Library preparation employed the immunoSEQ multiplex PCR assay. What TCRdb holds here is the immuneACCESS table cut down to in-frame rearrangements. Part of the clones is not present; checked against another copy, under half of the missing clones reflect an unresolved V gene, and the others are unexplained. The sample yields roughly 13,000 clones; 60% to 75% were counted once. Over 15% of the sample comes from the top ten. The sample's time point label, decoded: tumor resected at nephrectomy. According to the study, the label for this sample's treatment or condition signals: treatment-naive control, cytoreductive nephrectomy. The material sequenced was tumor tissue, taken from a patient whose treatment was nephrectomy without radiotherapy. These receptor sequences come from a woman of 80 years or more with renal cell carcinoma.

This clone is classed as large. V is TRBV12-5 and J is TRBJ1-5; D is ambiguous. Germline V gives CDR1 LGHNT, CDR2 FRNRAP. The CDR3 length is 13 residues. V gave up 4 bases and J gave up 0 bases, with 4 bases separating them. The CDR3 loop is CASGWDSNQPQHF. The CDR3 bases are TGTGCTAGTGGTTGGGATAGCAATCAGCCCCAGCATTTT.

This chain joins TRBV6-1 and TRBJ1-5; no clear D gene. V was cut by 1 base and J by 1 base, with 14 bases left in between. CDR3 size: 17 residues. Germline CDR1 and CDR2: MNHNS and SASEGT. The CDR3 spells CASSEDGWAASNQPQHF. CDR3 nucleotides: TGTGCCAGCAGTGAAGATGGGTGGGCAGCGAGCAATCAGCCCCAGCATTTT.

The chain couples TRBV5-1 to TRBJ2-7, with a tentative D call TRBD1 (6 bases). The V gene's germline CDR1 is SGHRS and CDR2 YFSETQ. Between the trimmed V and J ends, which lost 2 bases and 2 bases, there was a span of 11 bases. The CDR3 is 14 residues long. The CDR3 loop is CASSFGTPTYEQYF. The CDR3 DNA is TGCGCCAGCAGCTTCGGGACACCTACCTACGAGCAGTACTTC.

The rearrangement links TRBV7-9 to TRBJ1-1; no clear D gene. Germline CDR1 SEHNR, CDR2 FQNEAQ (reference sequence). The V end was cut by 7 bases, the J end by 5 bases, with 14 bases between. This CDR3 has 13 residues. The CDR3 here is CASTAAGGTEAFF. For the CDR3, the DNA is TGTGCCAGCACGGCCGCAGGAGGGACTGAAGCTTTCTTT.

This chain connects TRBV12-5 to TRBJ2-5, with 7 positions matching TRBD1. The germline CDR1 and CDR2 sequences are LGHNT and FRNRAP. The CDR3 totals 17 residues. Trimming at V came to 3 bases and at J to 1 base, leaving 11 bases not matched to a gene. The CDR3 loop is CASGLLRPSGGQETQYF. For the CDR3, the DNA is TGTGCTAGTGGTTTACTCCGCCCGTCAGGGGGCCAAGAGACCCAGTACTTC.

This clone has a handful of counts. The chain couples TRBV29-1 to TRBJ1-1; D remains ambiguous. The CDR3 loop spans 11 amino acids. The ends were cut back, 5 bases at V and 1 base at J, with 5 bases in the middle. In germline, CDR1 is SQVTM, CDR2 ANQGSEA. CDR3 in DNA: TGCAGCGTTAGGCAGAACACTGAAGCTTTCTTT. Translating it yields CSVRQNTEAFF.

This clone has just a few counts. The V and J genes are TRBV27 and TRBJ1-5; possible D gene TRBD1, 6 bases. The CDR3 is 15 residues long. CDR1 is MNHEY and CDR2 is SMNVEV in the germline V gene (reference sequence). V was shortened by 6 bases and J by 4 bases, with 16 bases between the two germline ends. The CDR3 protein is CASRLSDGTNQPQHF. CDR3 nucleotides: TGTGCCAGCAGACTCTCGGACGGGACAAATCAGCCCCAGCATTTT.

The chain uses TRBV11-3 and TRBJ2-1; 9 nucleotides align to TRBD1. CDR3 size: 15 residues. CDR1 is SGHNT and CDR2 is YENEEA in the germline V gene. Losses at the gene ends were 5 bases for V and 4 bases for J; bases not matched to a gene: 6. CDR3 DNA sequence: TGTGCCAGCAGCGGGGACAGGGCGGGGTACAATGAGCAGTTCTTC. Amino acids: CASSGDRAGYNEQFF.

The chain couples TRBV5-4 to TRBJ2-7; unclear D gene. The germline V and J ends were trimmed by 5 bases and 0 bases, with 12 bases remaining between them. Germline CDR1 and CDR2: SGHNT and YYREEE (reference sequence). The CDR3 runs 14 residues. DNA for the CDR3: TGTGCCAGCAGGACGGAGAGAACCTCCTACGAGCAGTACTTC. It translates to CASRTERTSYEQYF.

This clone was counted a few times. The gene calls are TRBV11-3 and TRBJ2-3; D is perhaps TRBD1 or TRBD2 (7 bases each). V was clipped by 5 bases and J by 6 bases, with 18 bases between them. CDR1 and CDR2 (germline): SGHNT, YENEEA. This CDR3 spans 15 amino acids. The CDR3 bases are TGTGCCAGCAGCCGGGGAGGGGGCCCCTACGATACGCAGTATTTT. As protein: CASSRGGGPYDTQYF.

CDR3 residues: CASSYAGTEGGYIQYF. The CDR3 bases are TGTGCCAGCAGTTATGCCGGGACAGAAGGCGGGTACATTCAGTACTTC. V gene TRBV6-5 combines with J gene TRBJ2-4, with 7 bases aligning to TRBD1. The ends lost 3 bases at V and 8 bases at J; junction bases unmatched: 13. This CDR3 has 16 amino acids. Germline CDR1 MNHEY, CDR2 SVGAGI.

The genes are TRBV18 and TRBJ1-2; D not certain. This CDR3 spans 14 amino acids. The germline V gene encodes CDR1 KGHSH and CDR2 LQKENI. Trimming left V 3 bases short and J 0 bases short, with 8 bases between. The CDR3 protein is CASSPDVANYGYTF. CDR3 sequence (DNA): TGTGCCAGCTCACCGGACGTAGCTAACTATGGCTACACCTTC.

The chain combines TRBV4-1 with TRBJ2-6; D remains ambiguous. Germline loops: CDR1 MGHRA, CDR2 YSYEKL. V lost 0 bases, J lost 0 bases, and 9 bases lay in between. CDR3 length equals 17 residues. The CDR3 sequence is CASSQDRWVSGANVLTF. The CDR3 nucleotides are TGCGCCAGCAGCCAAGATCGATGGGTCTCTGGGGCCAACGTCCTGACTTTC.

This clone was seen more than once but under ten times. The rearrangement links TRBV10-3 to TRBJ2-7; D is uncertain. CDR3 length: 12 residues. CDR1 and CDR2 from the germline V gene are ENHRY and SYGVKD. Trimming stripped 0 bases from V and 6 bases from J, with 6 bases between. For the CDR3, the DNA is TGTGCCATCAGTGAGTCCCCAATCGAGCAGTACTTC. Encoded protein: CAISESPIEQYF.

This clone is medium-sized by share. The gene calls are TRBV19 and TRBJ1-6; no clear D. Trimming removed 1 base at V and 9 bases at J, with 4 bases between. CDR1 and CDR2 from the germline V gene are LNHDA and SQIVND (reference sequence). The CDR3 is made up of 12 amino acids. The CDR3 DNA follows: TGTGCCAGTAGTATAGCCAGTTCACCCCTCCACTTT. It is translated as CASSIASSPLHF.

This chain links TRBV4-2 with TRBJ2-2, with D perhaps TRBD2 (6 bases). The CDR3 has 19 amino acids. Trimming pared 1 base from V and 2 bases from J, leaving 20 bases between. The V gene's germline CDR1 is LGHNA and CDR2 YNFKEQ. CDR3 residues: CASSQGIGSRQLNTGELFF. The CDR3 bases are TGTGCCAGCAGCCAAGGGATCGGGAGTCGGCAGCTTAACACCGGGGAGCTGTTTTTT.

The chain combines TRBV7-8 with TRBJ1-2; D is undetermined. The CDR3 contains 14 residues. The V and J ends lost 4 bases and 7 bases respectively, with 16 bases between them. The germline CDR1 and CDR2 sequences are SGHVS and FQNEAQ. CDR3 bases: TGTGCCAGCAGCTATAGACCTACGTCTCCTGGCTACACCTTC. Residues: CASSYRPTSPGYTF.

This chain connects TRBV29-1 to TRBJ1-3, with TRBD1 identical over 7 bases. The germline gives CDR1 SQVTM, CDR2 ANQGSEA. The CDR3 loop spans 14 amino acids. V trimming: 7 bases; J trimming: 1 base; junction bases outside the gene matches: 7. The CDR3 sequence: CSAAQGWSGNTIYF. CDR3 coding DNA: TGCAGCGCTGCACAGGGGTGGTCTGGAAACACCATATATTTT.